This record looks at one T cell receptor beta chain sequence and its context. The antigen this receptor binds is unknown. No much larger clone is present one base from it, and per-base qualities are unavailable. This specimen comes from a study of graft-versus-host responses after intestinal transplantation (dated by TCRdb to about 2021). The study in broad terms: The transplants that recipients received were multivisceral, liver-intestinal, or isolated intestinal. A cohort of roughly 25 intestinal transplant recipients, including one retransplant, was enrolled, and a few patients lacking pretransplant specimens were excluded. Alloreactive clones were identified by sequencing pre-transplant mixed lymphocyte reaction products and comparing these products with unstimulated pre-transplant donor and recipient T cells. Rather than going through the commercial service, samples from a few later patients were sequenced in-house on an Illumina MiSeq and processed with MiXCR. Donor T cell macrochimerism was defined as a peak of at least 4% donor T cells among recipient peripheral blood mononuclear cells. Anti-thymocyte globulin induction was given to all recipients, followed by maintenance tacrolimus and steroids for roughly 3 years. Bulk TCR-beta CDR3 sequencing was used to track graft-versus-host and host-versus-graft alloreactive T cell clones in the graft, circulation and bone marrow after intestinal transplantation. Overall results and qualifications from the work: The conclusions were limited by the relatively low number and heterogeneity of the intestinal transplant patients. GvH clones were detected in recipient bone marrow, and some appeared earlier in ileal mucosa or blood, consistent with an intestinal mucosal origin. In the allografts of patients with donor T cell macrochimerism, GvH to HvG T cell clonal ratios were high. Early after transplant, peak levels of circulating GvH clones were found to be associated with declines in HvG clones.

According to the study, the label for this sample's time point signals: cells obtained before transplantation from donor or recipient. CD3+CD4+ and CD3+CD8+ populations were FACS-sorted from unstimulated pre-transplant donor and recipient cells taken from spleen or lymph nodes. The V and J ends are trimmed by 4 bases and 6 bases, leaving 7 bases between them. CDR1 and CDR2 (LGHNA, YSLEER) derive from the germline V gene. Counted from cysteine to phenylalanine, this CDR3 has 13 amino acids. The CDR3 DNA has 39 bases and is translated from base 1. The library relied on the immunoSEQ multiplex PCR assay. For most patients, genomic DNA was isolated using the Qiagen DNeasy Blood and Tissue Kit and was shipped frozen to Adaptive Biotechnologies for TCR sequencing. For most patients, genomic DNA was subjected to high-throughput TCR-beta CDR3 sequencing by Adaptive Biotechnologies. As for how the authors treated the data: Adaptive's ImmunoSEQ software was the source of the TCR sequencing data for about 18 patients, while three other patients were processed with MiXCR and VDJtools. To correct CD4 versus CD8 sorting errors, sequences present in both subsets at a frequency ratio below 5:1 were removed. CDR3 nucleotide sequences shared by donor and recipient were removed because the origin of these sequences could not be assigned. Alloreactive clones required at least 2-fold expansion over unstimulated cells and minimum CFSE-low frequency of 0.002% (template counts) or 0.001% (read counts). A clone was considered mappable if detected in the sequenced pre-transplant spleen, lymph node, or MLR CFSE-low populations of the donor or recipient. Cumulative frequency of alloreactive clones was calculated as a percentage of all sequences weighted by copy number. The table was pulled from immuneACCESS by TCRdb, which kept in-frame rearrangements only. Such tables lose some clones; where checked, under half of the loss comes from unresolved V genes, and the rest has no known cause. The V and J calls and clone size come from that table; D and trimming were worked out from the DNA. For this sample there are about 120,000 clones; 90% to 95% appear just once. The biggest ten clones account for 3.3% of the sample.

This chain joins TRBV4-3 to TRBJ2-6, with the D gene not clear enough to name. The clonotype comes from a human donor who received an intestinal transplant. Specimen: unstimulated CD8+ T cells sorted from spleen or lymph node cells, collected before intestinal transplant. CDR3 region: CASSPSSANVLTF. The sequence in DNA is TGCGCCAGCAGCCCGTCGTCGGCCAACGTCCTGACTTTC.